This T cell receptor (beta chain) was identified in a study of CD8 T cells in ankylosing spondylitis. Findings and caveats of the study: Relatively scarce in peripheral blood, disease-linked clones were CD8+. According to the report, clones linked to the disease were significantly enriched in matched synovial fluid samples taken from ankylosing spondylitis patients. Certain motif variants had earlier appeared in reactive arthritis synovial fluid and blood.

With 0 bases removed from V and 2 bases from J, the gap between germline ends came to 6 bases. This CDR3 region has 13 residues. Germline V gene data show CDR1 as DFQATT and CDR2 as SNEGSKA (reference sequence). Molecular-barcoded quantitative 5'-RACE produced these TCR beta libraries. TCRdb re-called the 5' RACE reads with MiXCR, one entry per CDR3 protein. The sample has under 120,000 distinct CDR3 sequences, approximately 25% seen once. Notes on this clonotype: The antigen remains unidentified.

This chain links TRBV20-1 with TRBJ2-3; no clear D. This sequence originates from a male donor with ankylosing spondylitis. What was sequenced was synovial fluid, either unsorted or a sorted T cell fraction (not recorded which). The CDR3 DNA follows: TGCAGTGCTAGAGATACTTTCACAGATACGCAGTATTTT. Its protein is CSARDTFTDTQYF.